The 13 T cell receptor beta chains listed next were all sequenced from one sample in a study of blood T cells in healthy people across ages. With a J-beta primer mix and a sample-barcoded 5' primer, a second PCR ran about 6 to 11 cycles. TCRdb analysed the 5' RACE reads with MiXCR anew, one entry per CDR3 protein. Here the sample spans 750,000 to 950,000 distinct CDR3 sequences, 40% to 65% being singletons. Sequenced: blood. The receptors were gathered from a man older than 75 in good health.

The rearrangement joins TRBV12-3 or TRBV12-4 to TRBJ2-5; a weak D match, TRBD2 (6 bases). The CDR3 extends over 14 amino acids. Trimming left V 1 base short and J 11 bases short, with 17 bases between. For the CDR3, the DNA is TGTGCCAGCAGTTTAGAGCGGGTGGGCAATGAGCAGTACTTC. Encoded protein: CASSLERVGNEQYF.

This chain joins TRBV4-2 and TRBJ2-7, with 7 bases matching TRBD2. The germline CDR1 and CDR2 sequences are LGHNA and YNFKEQ. This CDR3 is 16 amino acids long. V lost 0 bases, J lost 2 bases, and 7 bases stayed unmatched. The CDR3 protein is CASSQDGAGVPYEQYF. The CDR3 bases are TGTGCCAGCAGCCAAGACGGGGCGGGGGTGCCCTACGAGCAGTACTTC.

V usage is TRBV10-3 and J usage is TRBJ2-1; D call uncertain. Trimming removed 6 bases from V and 5 bases from J, with 17 bases in between. Germline V gene lookup returns CDR1 ENHRY and CDR2 SYGVKD. The CDR3 contains 15 residues. The CDR3 region is CAISFVGSLDNEQFF. The CDR3 nucleotides read TGTGCCATCAGCTTTGTAGGGTCTCTGGACAATGAGCAGTTCTTC.

The chain links TRBV6-5 to TRBJ2-1; TRBD1 matches at 8 bases. The end of the DNA is better explained by TRBJ2-7, so the J call may be wrong. CDR3 length equals 15 residues. The germline CDR1 and CDR2 sequences are MNHEY and SVGAGI. The CDR3 nucleotides are TGTGCCAGCAGCCGAACCGGGACAGGCTACAATGAGCAGTACTTC. Encoded protein: CASSRTGTGYNEQYF.

The chain carries TRBV4-2 and TRBJ2-5; D is undetermined. The V end was cut by 0 bases, the J end by 11 bases, with 16 bases between. The CDR3 runs 14 residues. Germline values: CDR1 LGHNA, CDR2 YNFKEQ. The CDR3 nucleotides read TGTGCCAGCAGCCAAGATATTACCAGCAATGAGCAGTACTTC. This encodes CASSQDITSNEQYF.

This clonotype was seen once. This chain joins TRBV2 and TRBJ2-5, with D perhaps matching TRBD2 (6 bases). Trimming pared 2 bases from V and 2 bases from J, leaving 9 bases between. The CDR3 extends over 14 amino acids. Per germline, CDR1 SNHLY and CDR2 FYNNEI. CDR3 bases: TGTGCCAGCAGTGAAACTAGCTCTCAAGAGACCCAGTACTTC. Protein product: CASSETSSQETQYF.

The rearrangement uses TRBV12-3 or TRBV12-4 and TRBJ1-2; TRBD1 matches 7 bases. The CDR3 sequence is 13 residues long. Trimming cost V 7 bases and J 8 bases; bases outside gene matches: 10. The CDR3 protein is CASTPHTGEGYTF. The CDR3 region has the DNA TGTGCCAGCACCCCTCACACAGGGGAGGGCTACACCTTC.

V is TRBV11-3 and J is TRBJ2-3; D is uncertain. V was cut by 4 bases and J by 1 base, with 9 bases left in between. The CDR3 is made up of 14 amino acids. In germline, CDR1 is SGHNT, CDR2 YENEEA. The chain's CDR3 is CASSSGTGTDTQYF. CDR3 DNA: TGTGCCAGCAGCTCGGGTACGGGCACAGATACGCAGTATTTT.

This clonotype came up a few times. The chain carries TRBV20-1 and TRBJ2-7; 7 bases match TRBD2. With 6 bases clipped from V and 3 bases from J, the junction kept 11 bases outside the gene matches. Germline assignment: CDR1 DFQATT and CDR2 SNEGSKA (reference sequence). The CDR3 length is 14 residues. Here the CDR3 DNA reads TGCAGTGCCCGTGATAGCGGGCAAAACTACGAGCAGTACTTC. This gives the protein CSARDSGQNYEQYF.

The chain links TRBV5-1 to TRBJ2-1; 8 nucleotides align to TRBD1. This CDR3 is 16 amino acids long. The junction had 6 bases not matched to a gene; V was cut back by 2 bases and J by 2 bases. The germline CDR1 and CDR2 sequences are SGHRS and YFSETQ. The DNA of the CDR3 is TGCGCCAGCAGCTTACAACAGGGGGTCACCTACAATGAGCAGTTCTTC. Its protein product is CASSLQQGVTYNEQFF.

In this sample, this clonotype turned up a few times. It is unclear where the CDR3 begins or ends on the DNA, so no DNA is shown, and the CDR3 is as TCRdb lists it. This chain joins TRBV21-1 and TRBJ2-7; TRBD2 is the table's D call and was not checked against the DNA. TRBV21-1 is given as a pseudogene. The CDR3 has 15 amino acids, counting both end residues. CDR3 protein: CASSKVGGGASEQYF.

V gene TRBV21-1 combines with J gene TRBJ2-7; the table's TRBD2 call for D was not verified on the DNA. TRBV21-1 is a known pseudogene. The CDR3 runs to 15 residues. CDR3 sequence reads: CASPRRGPVGYEQYF. Here the CDR3 DNA reads TGTGCCAGCCCACGGAGGGGACCAGTAGGTTACGAGCAGTACTTC.

This clonotype was seen more than once but under ten times. This may come from a read error, since a much larger clone is one base off. The CDR3 DNA sequence: TGTGCCAGCAGCCATACTAGCGGGAACTACAATGAGCAGTTCTTC. Translating it yields CASSHTSGNYNEQFF. The chain recombines TRBV12-3 or TRBV12-4 with TRBJ2-1, with 10 bases lining up with TRBD2. The CDR3 has 15 amino acids. V was clipped by 6 bases and J by 3 bases; unmatched bases: 5.